The 32 T cell receptor beta chains below were found in one sample sequenced in a study of cytomegalovirus exposure and HLA in healthy donors. The PCR made use of 60 Vbeta and 13 Jbeta primers. Sequencing was performed with immunoSEQ multiplex PCR; in TCRdb, only in-frame clones are kept and a portion is missing. This table holds approximately 180,000 clones, roughly four fifths found once. The sample was PBMCs. The receptors originated from a woman between 18 and 29 years old in good health and CMV-seropositive.

The chain carries TRBV19 and TRBJ1-5, with TRBD1 matching over 8 bases. The CDR3 consists of 13 residues. The V gene's germline CDR1 is LNHDA and CDR2 SQIVND (reference sequence). Germline trimming cut 10 bases from V and 5 bases from J; bases unmatched to any gene: 7. CDR3 in DNA: TGTGCCACCTCACAGGGGGGCTATCAGCCCCAGCATTTT. It yields the protein CATSQGGYQPQHF.

The chain joins TRBV28 to TRBJ1-5; no reliable D call. Trimming took 6 bases from V and 0 from J, leaving 12 bases between them. Per the germline V gene, CDR1 is MDHEN and CDR2 is SYDVKM. CDR3 length: 15 residues. The CDR3 reads CASSEEGYSNQPQHF. The DNA of the CDR3 is TGTGCCAGCAGCGAAGAGGGTTATAGCAATCAGCCCCAGCATTTT.

V usage is TRBV7-9 and J usage is TRBJ1-1, with 9 bases aligning to TRBD1. This CDR3 is 14 amino acids long. CDR1 is SEHNR, CDR2 FQNEAQ, per germline (reference sequence). V lost 5 bases to trimming and J lost 1 base; unmatched junction nucleotides: 2. CDR3 amino acids: CASSRTGENTEAFF. The DNA for the CDR3 is TGTGCCAGCAGCCGGACAGGGGAGAACACTGAAGCTTTCTTT.

CDR3 loop: CASRQWANEQFF. The DNA for the CDR3 is TGTGCCAGCAGACAATGGGCTAATGAGCAGTTCTTC. The rearrangement joins TRBV28 to TRBJ2-1; no clear D. The CDR3 length is 12 residues. Germline assignment: CDR1 MDHEN and CDR2 SYDVKM. V lost 6 bases to trimming and J lost 7 bases, with 10 bases between them.

The V gene is TRBV5-1, the J gene TRBJ1-6; D is unclear. Germline CDR1 reads SGHRS; CDR2 reads YFSETQ. Deletions cut 4 bases from V and 5 bases from J, with 16 bases between. The CDR3 has 16 residues. The CDR3 nucleotides read TGCGCCAGCAGCCCTAGCGCGGGTCAAAATAATTCACCCCTCCACTTT. Its translation: CASSPSAGQNNSPLHF.

The chain uses TRBV15 and TRBJ2-3; D might be TRBD1 (6 bases). Germline V CDR1 and CDR2: LNHNV, YYDKDF (reference sequence). V gave up 0 bases and J gave up 0 bases, with 16 bases separating them. The CDR3 is 18 residues long. CDR3 nucleotides: TGTGCCACCAGCAGAGATGGTACAGACAGGCCTAGCACAGATACGCAGTATTTT. Its translation: CATSRDGTDRPSTDTQYF. The complete variable domain, with remaining parts taken from reference TRBV15 and TRBJ2-3, reads DAMVIQNPRYQVTQFGKPVTLSCSQTLNHNVMYWYQQKSSQAPKLLFHYYDKDFNNEADTPDNFQSRRPNTSFCFLDIRSPGLGDTAMYLCATSRDGTDRPSTDTQYFGPGTRLTVL.

The rearrangement links TRBV28 to TRBJ2-5, with D possibly matching TRBD1 (5 bases). Per the germline V gene, CDR1 is MDHEN and CDR2 is SYDVKM. V was trimmed by 7 bases and J by 3 bases, leaving 12 bases between them. The CDR3 sequence is 13 residues long. The CDR3 region has the DNA TGTGCCAGCATTAGAACAGGAGAAGAGACCCAGTACTTC. Protein sequence: CASIRTGEETQYF.

The V and J genes are TRBV30 and TRBJ2-1; 10 nucleotides match TRBD2. Germline V gene sequence: CDR1 GTSNPN, CDR2 SVGIG (reference sequence). The trim removed 5 bases at V and 4 bases at J, leaving 2 bases unmatched. The CDR3 consists of 13 residues. The CDR3 loop is CAWERGGYNEQFF. The CDR3, as DNA: TGTGCCTGGGAGCGGGGGGGATACAATGAGCAGTTCTTC.

CDR3 amino acids: CASSPLGGSSYNSPLHF. CDR3 DNA sequence: TGTGCCAGCAGCCCCCTCGGGGGTAGCTCCTATAATTCACCCCTCCACTTT. The V and J genes are TRBV7-9 and TRBJ1-6, with TRBD1 as a possible D gene (5 bases). V dropped 5 bases and J dropped 0 bases, with 14 bases sitting between them. The CDR3 runs to 17 residues. Per the germline V gene, CDR1 is SEHNR and CDR2 is FQNEAQ (reference sequence).

The J gene is TRBJ1-5, the V gene TRBV7-8; D might be TRBD1 (6 bases). The CDR3 loop spans 16 amino acids. Germline V gene lookup returns CDR1 SGHVS and CDR2 FQNEAQ. V lost 2 bases and J 2 bases, leaving 13 bases between the germline ends. The CDR3 protein is CASSLMGGGGNQPQHF. Here the CDR3 DNA reads TGTGCCAGCAGCTTAATGGGCGGGGGCGGCAATCAGCCCCAGCATTTT.

The chain carries TRBV4-1 and TRBJ1-5; 10 nucleotides agree with TRBD1. Per germline, CDR1 MGHRA and CDR2 YSYEKL. This CDR3 has 17 residues. Trimming at V came to 4 bases and at J to 7 bases, leaving 13 bases not matched to a gene. The DNA for the CDR3 is TGCGCCAGCAGCCCTCGCCTCCGGGACAGGGGAGGACAGCCCCAGCATTTT. This sequence encodes CASSPRLRDRGGQPQHF.

This sequence joins TRBV27 and TRBJ1-5; unclear D gene. CDR1 and CDR2 from the germline V gene are MNHEY and SMNVEV (reference sequence). The length of the CDR3 is 14 residues. Trimming pared 9 bases from V and 4 bases from J, leaving 16 bases between. The CDR3 DNA reads TGTGCCAGTGGCCGGTCCGGGTCTAATCAGCCCCAGCATTTT. Encoded protein: CASGRSGSNQPQHF.

This chain joins TRBV9 and TRBJ2-2; 8 nucleotides agree with TRBD1. CDR1 and CDR2 (germline): SGDLS, YYNGEE. The CDR3 runs 14 residues. The J segment lost 6 bases and the V segment lost 2 bases, leaving 3 bases of the junction unmatched. This chain's CDR3 is CASSVGTGSGELFF. The CDR3 DNA sequence: TGTGCCAGCAGCGTGGGGACAGGTTCCGGGGAGCTGTTTTTT.

CDR3 sequence reads: CAWSRDRTYEQYF. Here the CDR3 DNA reads TGTGCCTGGAGTCGGGACAGGACCTACGAGCAGTACTTC. The gene calls are TRBV30 and TRBJ2-7; 8 positions match TRBD1. V lost 2 bases to trimming and J lost 2 bases; unmatched junction nucleotides: 2. This CDR3 comprises 13 residues. Germline V gene data show CDR1 as GTSNPN and CDR2 as SVGIG (reference sequence). The variable domain in full, completed from reference TRBV30 and TRBJ2-7, reads SQTIHQWPATLVQPVGSPLSLECTVEGTSNPNLYWYRQAAGRGLQLLFYSVGIGQISSEVPQNLSASRPQDRQFILSSKKLLLSDSGFYLCAWSRDRTYEQYFGPGTRLTVT.

The CDR3 DNA follows: TGTGCCACCAGCAGATCTCTAGCGGGGGGGCAGGACACAGATACGCAGTATTTT. Protein product: CATSRSLAGGQDTDTQYF. This chain joins TRBV15 and TRBJ2-3; TRBD2 matches at 12 bases. This CDR3 has 18 residues. With V trimmed by 2 bases and J by 2 bases, 8 bases remained unmatched. Germline-derived CDR1 and CDR2 are LNHNV and YYDKDF (reference sequence).

The chain carries TRBV19 and TRBJ1-3, with D maybe TRBD1 (5 bases). The CDR3 contains 16 residues. Trimming stripped 5 bases from V and 0 bases from J, with 14 bases between. Germline V gene lookup returns CDR1 LNHDA and CDR2 SQIVND (reference sequence). For the CDR3, the DNA is TGTGCCAGTAGTCCTCGACAGTTATCCTCTGGAAACACCATATATTTT. Its translation: CASSPRQLSSGNTIYF.

The CDR3 loop is CASSLGAGFSYGYTF. CDR3 nucleotides: TGTGCCAGCAGTTTAGGGGCAGGGTTCAGCTATGGCTACACCTTC. V gene TRBV27 combines with J gene TRBJ1-2, with D perhaps TRBD1 (5 bases). V lost 2 bases and J 4 bases, leaving 14 bases between the germline ends. The CDR3 runs to 15 residues. Germline V gives CDR1 MNHEY, CDR2 SMNVEV (reference sequence).

V and J are TRBV27 and TRBJ1-1; D ambiguous. Germline CDR1 is MNHEY and CDR2 is SMNVEV (reference sequence). The CDR3 is 13 residues long. With 2 bases removed from V and 1 base from J, the gap between germline ends came to 5 bases. The CDR3 region is CASSLRRNTEAFF. The CDR3 nucleotides are TGTGCCAGCAGTTTACGCAGGAACACTGAAGCTTTCTTT.

The V call is TRBV2, the J call TRBJ1-2, with D maybe TRBD1 (6 bases). Germline loops: CDR1 SNHLY, CDR2 FYNNEI. Trimming took off 9 bases at V and 5 bases at J, with 25 bases between the two ends. The CDR3 loop spans 16 amino acids. CDR3 in amino acids: CASLIRDTSGSYGYTF. Here the CDR3 DNA reads TGTGCCAGTCTTATCCGGGACACGTCGGGATCATATGGCTACACCTTC.

The chain has TRBV18 and TRBJ2-5, with 7 bases fitting TRBD1. The CDR3 has 14 amino acids. Trimming took 6 bases from V and 5 from J; bases not matched to a gene: 9. The germline CDR1 and CDR2 sequences are KGHSH and LQKENI. In nucleotides, the CDR3 is TGTGCCAGCTCCCGCGACAGGGTAGGGGAGACCCAGTACTTC. Translated: CASSRDRVGETQYF.

The CDR3 spells CASKGVENEKLFF. The CDR3 nucleotides are TGTGCCAGCAAGGGGGTGGAGAATGAAAAACTGTTTTTT. V usage is TRBV27 and J usage is TRBJ1-4; D might be TRBD1 (6 bases). With 7 bases removed from V and 5 bases from J, the gap between germline ends came to 11 bases. Germline CDR1 reads MNHEY; CDR2 reads SMNVEV (reference sequence). There are 13 residues in the CDR3.

This chain uses TRBV28 with TRBJ2-5, with D uncertain. Germline V gene sequence: CDR1 MDHEN, CDR2 SYDVKM. This CDR3 contains 14 residues. Trimming stripped 4 bases from V and 1 base from J, with 10 bases between. The CDR3 DNA follows: TGTGCCAGCAGTTATAGAAAGTTCCAAGAGACCCAGTACTTC. Translation gives CASSYRKFQETQYF.

The chain uses TRBV6-6 and TRBJ1-5, with 8 bases matching TRBD1. V trimming: 6 bases; J trimming: 6 bases; junction bases outside the gene matches: 7. The germline gives CDR1 MNHNY, CDR2 SVGAGI (reference sequence). The CDR3 sequence is 14 residues long. CDR3 protein: CASRRGQGGQPQHF. As DNA, the CDR3 is TGTGCCAGCAGACGAGGACAGGGCGGTCAGCCCCAGCATTTT.

The CDR3: CASSSTATPEGREQYF. As DNA, the CDR3 is TGCGCCAGCAGCAGCACTGCGACACCGGAGGGAAGAGAGCAGTACTTC. The V and J genes are TRBV10-2 and TRBJ2-7; tentative D call: TRBD2 (6 bases). The V gene lost 6 bases and the J gene lost 7 bases, with 25 bases spanning the gap. CDR1 WSHSY and CDR2 SAAADI come from the germline V gene. This CDR3 spans 16 amino acids.

The chain couples TRBV4-2 to TRBJ1-5; 9 bases are shared with TRBD1. The germline V gene has CDR1 LGHNA and CDR2 YNFKEQ. Trimming at V came to 0 bases and at J to 4 bases, leaving 7 bases not matched to a gene. CDR3 length: 17 residues. The CDR3 nucleotides read TGTGCCAGCAGCCAAGAATTGTCCGGACAGGGGAATCAGCCCCAGCATTTT. Its translation is CASSQELSGQGNQPQHF.

The chain recombines TRBV19 with TRBJ1-4, with D perhaps TRBD1 (5 bases). The CDR3 spans 15 residues. Between the trimmed V and J ends, which lost 7 bases and 6 bases, there was a span of 18 bases. The V gene's germline CDR1 is LNHDA and CDR2 SQIVND (reference sequence). The chain's CDR3 is CASNTPRAGDEKLFF. In nucleotides, the CDR3 is TGTGCCAGTAATACCCCGAGGGCGGGGGATGAAAAACTGTTTTTT.

The rearrangement links TRBV4-1 to TRBJ2-1, with 10 bases fitting TRBD1. In germline, CDR1 is MGHRA, CDR2 YSYEKL. There are 19 residues in the CDR3. The V and J ends lost 1 base and 0 bases, in that order; junction bases with no gene match: 9. In DNA, the CDR3 is TGCGCCAGCAGCCAAGGTGGAGGGACAGGGGAGAGCTCCTACAATGAGCAGTTCTTC. Translation gives CASSQGGGTGESSYNEQFF.

The V and J genes are TRBV6-6 and TRBJ1-5; D is possibly TRBD1 (6 bases). The germline V gene encodes CDR1 MNHNY and CDR2 SVGAGI (reference sequence). The CDR3 runs to 14 residues. V was pared by 7 bases and J by 2 bases, with 12 bases between. The chain's CDR3 is CASKKQGGNQPQHF. CDR3 nucleotide sequence: TGTGCCAGCAAAAAACAGGGCGGCAATCAGCCCCAGCATTTT.

V gene TRBV5-6 combines with J gene TRBJ1-6; D not resolved. This CDR3 region has 16 residues. V dropped 2 bases and J dropped 7 bases, with 16 bases sitting between them. Germline CDR1 SGHDT, CDR2 YYEEEE. CDR3 protein: CASSLGPRVDNSPLHF. The CDR3 DNA is TGTGCCAGCAGCTTAGGCCCGAGGGTCGACAATTCACCCCTCCACTTT.

The rearrangement joins TRBV11-2 to TRBJ1-2, with 11 bases lining up with TRBD1. Losses at the gene ends were 5 bases for V and 3 bases for J; bases not matched to a gene: 8. Germline lookup yields CDR1 SGHAT and CDR2 FQNNGV. This CDR3 contains 16 residues. The CDR3 reads CASSRTGGQGDYGYTF. In DNA, the CDR3 is TGTGCCAGCAGCCGCACCGGGGGACAGGGGGACTATGGCTACACCTTC.

The chain uses TRBV9 and TRBJ2-2; D might be TRBD2 (6 bases). Trimming took off 0 bases at V and 4 bases at J, with 16 bases between the two ends. CDR1 and CDR2 from the germline V gene are SGDLS and YYNGEE. The CDR3 length is 17 residues. CDR3 amino acids: CASSVATGGVGTGELFF. In nucleotides, the CDR3 is TGTGCCAGCAGCGTAGCAACGGGCGGGGTCGGCACCGGGGAGCTGTTTTTT.

This clone has a single count. This chain connects TRBV6-5 to TRBJ2-5; tentatively, D is TRBD2 (6 bases). The germline V gene has CDR1 MNHEY and CDR2 SVGAGI. Trimming removed 6 bases from V and 5 bases from J, with 13 bases in between. This CDR3 contains 13 residues. DNA for the CDR3: TGTGCCAGCAGAAACGCAGGGAGGGAGACCCAGTACTTC. Residues: CASRNAGRETQYF.